This T cell receptor (beta chain) emerged from a study of blood T cell repertoires in COVID-19. The overall study: COVID-19 samples from acute and convalescent phases originated in the United States, Italy and Spain. From T cells, B-cell-depleted T cells, or PBMCs came the material, which was cDNA or gDNA.

In the authors' workflow: Counts of nucleated cells, estimated from reference gene primer amplification, were obtained. Measured with immunoSEQ multiplex PCR; TCRdb has only the in-frame clones, and not every one. The V and J calls and the clone size are those of that table, but D and trimming were determined from the DNA. The repertoire holds over 600,000 clones, around 89% seen once, with under 0.3% in the top ten. The CDR3 loop spans 14 amino acids. V gave up 1 base and J gave up 4 bases, with 8 bases separating them. Germline V gene data show CDR1 as SGHRS and CDR2 as YFSETQ. Sequencing was performed on peripheral blood. The rearrangement links TRBV5-1 to TRBJ1-4; D is uncertain. This clonotype was sampled from a woman aged 18-35 years with acute or convalescent COVID-19. The CDR3 DNA is TGCGCCAGCAGCTTGATCAACAATAATGAAAAACTGTTTTTT. It is translated as CASSLINNNEKLFF.